This T cell receptor (beta chain) was sequenced for a study of patients and donors after allogeneic stem cell transplantation (dated by TCRdb to 2020 to 2021). The library was generated by RT-PCR. The sequencer was a NextSeq 550. Clones were called with MiXCR by TCRdb after fastp trimmed the public reads at Q25, and only in-frame beta chains were retained. CDR3 protein duplicates are merged, each entry listing the most common genes and DNA. The sample table records approximately 60,000 distinct CDR3 sequences; 10% to 15% of these occur just once. 25% to 40% of the sample rests with the top ten. The germline V gene sets CDR1 to MGHRA and CDR2 to YSYEKL. V is cut back by 3 bases and J by 3 bases, with 17 bases in the junction unmatched. The CDR3 starts with the cysteine, ends with the phenylalanine, and has 19 residues. The sequence is cut down to CDR3 DNA, 57 bases in frame from base 1. With respect to this clonotype: Its cognate antigen has yet to be identified. No base quality information exists; no much larger clone differs at one position.

The chain was built from TRBV4-1 and TRBJ2-1; the junction holds 7 bases that match TRBD1. Sequencing input: blood, either unsorted or a sorted T cell fraction (not recorded which). This receptor was obtained from a human donor who was either an allogeneic HSCT recipient or a stem cell or donor lymphocyte infusion donor (not recorded which). It is not recorded whose cells these are; they may come from a transplant donor. The base sequence is TGCGCCAGCAGCCATTCGAACAGGGGTAAAACTACTATCTACAATGAGCAGTTCTTC. It encodes CASSHSNRGKTTIYNEQFF.